This TCR beta chain was observed in a study of shared clonotypes between healthy human individuals. The study's findings and limits: A reduction in generation probabilities was seen for non-shared clonotypes relative to those shared by all four donors. Estimated clonotype richness was generally higher in naive than memory subsets.

CDR1 SGHTA and CDR2 FQGTGA come from the germline V gene. The CDR3 contains 13 residues. V lost 0 bases and J lost 7, with 10 bases in between. The method was immunoSEQ multiplex PCR; TCRdb's version includes in-frame clones alone and lacks a portion of them. The sample includes hundreds of thousands of clones, 72% seen only once; the top ten take less than 2%. Concerning this clone itself: What it binds is unknown.

Sequences were obtained from memory CD4+ T cells sorted from blood. As to subset: CD45RA-negative fraction. This chain uses TRBV7-3 with TRBJ2-7; possible D gene TRBD2, 7 bases. The TCR comes from a woman aged 25 to 45 in good health. The CDR3 sequence: CASSLTRGGEQYF. The CDR3 DNA is TGTGCCAGCAGCTTAACCAGGGGAGGGGAGCAGTACTTC.